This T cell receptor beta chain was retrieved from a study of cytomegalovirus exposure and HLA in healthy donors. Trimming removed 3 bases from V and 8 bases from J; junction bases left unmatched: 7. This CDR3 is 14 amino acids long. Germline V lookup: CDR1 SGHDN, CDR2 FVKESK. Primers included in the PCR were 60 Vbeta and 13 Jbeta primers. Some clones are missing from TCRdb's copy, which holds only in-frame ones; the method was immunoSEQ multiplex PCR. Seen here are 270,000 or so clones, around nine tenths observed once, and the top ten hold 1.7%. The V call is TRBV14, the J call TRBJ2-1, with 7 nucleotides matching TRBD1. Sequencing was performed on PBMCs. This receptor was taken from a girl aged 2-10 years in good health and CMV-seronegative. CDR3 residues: CASSHGRQGDEQFF. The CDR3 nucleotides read TGTGCCAGCAGCCACGGACGACAGGGTGATGAGCAGTTCTTC.